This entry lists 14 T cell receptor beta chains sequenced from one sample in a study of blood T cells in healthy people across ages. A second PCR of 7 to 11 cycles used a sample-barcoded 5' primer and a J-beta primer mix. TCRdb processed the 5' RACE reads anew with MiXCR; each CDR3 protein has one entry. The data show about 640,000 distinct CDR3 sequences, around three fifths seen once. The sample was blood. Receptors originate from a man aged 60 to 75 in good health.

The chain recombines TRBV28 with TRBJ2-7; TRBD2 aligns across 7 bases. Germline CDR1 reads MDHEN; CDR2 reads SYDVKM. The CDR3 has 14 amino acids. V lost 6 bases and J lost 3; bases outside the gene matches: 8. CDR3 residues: CASSPPGGYYEQYF. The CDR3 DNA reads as TGTGCCAGCAGCCCTCCCGGGGGGTACTACGAGCAGTACTTC.

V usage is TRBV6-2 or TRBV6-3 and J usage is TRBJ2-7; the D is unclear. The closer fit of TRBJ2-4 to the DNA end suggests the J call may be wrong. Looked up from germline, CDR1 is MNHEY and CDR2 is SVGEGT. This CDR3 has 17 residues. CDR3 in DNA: TGTGCCAGCAGTTACTCGGGGATCTCCCTAGCCAAAAACATTCAGTACTTC. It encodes CASSYSGISLAKNIQYF.

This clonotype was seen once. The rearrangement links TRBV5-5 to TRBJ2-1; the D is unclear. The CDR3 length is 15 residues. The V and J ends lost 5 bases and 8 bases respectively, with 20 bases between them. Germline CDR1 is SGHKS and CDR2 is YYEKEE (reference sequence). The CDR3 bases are TGTGCCAGCAGATCATCCGGTAAGCCCGAGGATGAGCAGTTCTTC. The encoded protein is CASRSSGKPEDEQFF.

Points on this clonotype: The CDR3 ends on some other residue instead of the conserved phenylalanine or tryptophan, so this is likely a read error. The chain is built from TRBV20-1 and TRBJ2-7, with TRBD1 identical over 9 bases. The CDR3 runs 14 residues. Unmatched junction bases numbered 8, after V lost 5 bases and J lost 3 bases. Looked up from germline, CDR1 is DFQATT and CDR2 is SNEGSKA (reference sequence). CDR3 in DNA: TGCAGTGCTCACTCCGGGACAGGGAACTACGAGCAGTACTGC. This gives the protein CSAHSGTGNYEQYC.

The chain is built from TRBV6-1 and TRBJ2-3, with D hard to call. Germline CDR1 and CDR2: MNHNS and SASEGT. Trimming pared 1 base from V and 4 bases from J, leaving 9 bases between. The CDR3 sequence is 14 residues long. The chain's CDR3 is CASSEGRVADTQYF. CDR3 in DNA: TGTGCCAGCAGTGAAGGTCGGGTGGCAGATACGCAGTATTTT.

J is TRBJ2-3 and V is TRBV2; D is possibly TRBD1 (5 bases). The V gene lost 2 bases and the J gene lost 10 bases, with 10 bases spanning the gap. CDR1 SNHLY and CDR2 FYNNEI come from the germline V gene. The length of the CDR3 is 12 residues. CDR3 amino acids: CASSEQGRAQYF. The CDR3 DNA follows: TGTGCCAGCAGTGAACAGGGTCGGGCGCAGTATTTT.

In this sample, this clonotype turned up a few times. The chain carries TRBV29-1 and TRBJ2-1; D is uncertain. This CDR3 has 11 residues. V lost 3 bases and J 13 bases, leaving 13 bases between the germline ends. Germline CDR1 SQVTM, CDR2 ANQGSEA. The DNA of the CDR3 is TGCAGCGTTGAGCTCTTAGAGACCCAGTTCTTC. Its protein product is CSVELLETQFF.

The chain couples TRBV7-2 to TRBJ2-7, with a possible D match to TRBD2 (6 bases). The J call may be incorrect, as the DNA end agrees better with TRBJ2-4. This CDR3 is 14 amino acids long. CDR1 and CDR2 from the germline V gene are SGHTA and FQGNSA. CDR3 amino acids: CASSLAAGRNIQYF. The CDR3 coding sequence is TGTGCCAGCAGCTTAGCGGCAGGGAGGAACATTCAGTACTTC.

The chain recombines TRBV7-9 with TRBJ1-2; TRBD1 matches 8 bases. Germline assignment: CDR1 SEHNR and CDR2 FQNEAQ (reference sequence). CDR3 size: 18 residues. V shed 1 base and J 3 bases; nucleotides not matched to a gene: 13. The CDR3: CASSLGRNRGQGDYGYTF. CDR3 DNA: TGTGCCAGCAGCTTAGGGAGGAACAGAGGACAGGGAGACTATGGCTACACCTTC.

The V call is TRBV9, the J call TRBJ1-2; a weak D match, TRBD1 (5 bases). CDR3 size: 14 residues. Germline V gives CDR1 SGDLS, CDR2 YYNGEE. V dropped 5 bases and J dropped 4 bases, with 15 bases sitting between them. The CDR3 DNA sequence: TGTGCCAGCAGGACCCAAGGGGTGGGCTATGGCTACACCTTC. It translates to CASRTQGVGYGYTF.

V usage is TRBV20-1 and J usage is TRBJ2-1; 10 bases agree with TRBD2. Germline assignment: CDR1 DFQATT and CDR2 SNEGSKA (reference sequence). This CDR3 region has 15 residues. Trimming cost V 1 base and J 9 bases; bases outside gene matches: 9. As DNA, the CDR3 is TGCAGTGCTAGAGGAGGGAGCGGGGGGGCCACTGAGCAGTTCTTC. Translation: CSARGGSGGATEQFF.

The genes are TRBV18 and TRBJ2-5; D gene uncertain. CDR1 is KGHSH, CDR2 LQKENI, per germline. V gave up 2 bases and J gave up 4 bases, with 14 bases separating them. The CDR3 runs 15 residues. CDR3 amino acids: CASSPVSRQGETQYF. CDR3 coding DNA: TGTGCCAGCTCACCAGTTAGCCGGCAAGGAGAGACCCAGTACTTC.

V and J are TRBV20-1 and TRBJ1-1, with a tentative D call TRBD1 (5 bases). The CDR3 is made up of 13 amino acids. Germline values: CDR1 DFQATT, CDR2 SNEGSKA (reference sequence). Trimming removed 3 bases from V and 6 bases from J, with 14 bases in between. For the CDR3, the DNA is TGCAGTGCTAGTTCCGGGGGGTTTCCTGAAGCTTTCTTT. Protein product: CSASSGGFPEAFF.

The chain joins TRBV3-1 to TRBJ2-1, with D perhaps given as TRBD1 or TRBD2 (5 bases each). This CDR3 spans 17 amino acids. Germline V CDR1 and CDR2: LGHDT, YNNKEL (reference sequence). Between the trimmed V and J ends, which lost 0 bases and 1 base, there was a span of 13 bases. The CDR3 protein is CASSQDWDGLSYNEQFF. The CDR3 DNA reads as TGTGCCAGCAGCCAAGATTGGGACGGGCTATCCTACAATGAGCAGTTCTTC.